This TCR beta chain was sequenced for a study of cytomegalovirus exposure and HLA in healthy donors. Study-level findings and limits: Rarity held for most TCR sequences, but there were some public TCRs that occurred in many donors.

With 60 Vbeta and 13 Jbeta primers, the PCR was carried out. The assay was immunoSEQ multiplex PCR, and TCRdb's table has in-frame clones only and misses some. The sample shows just under 70,000 clones, 80% to 90% of them seen only once. In the case of this clone: Its antigen is not identified.

The CDR3 extends over 15 amino acids. The germline V gene encodes CDR1 MNHEY and CDR2 SMNVEV (reference sequence). V lost 2 bases, J lost 6 bases, and 16 bases lay in between. The source of this sequence is a human donor in good health. The rearrangement uses TRBV27 and TRBJ2-5; D may be TRBD2 (6 bases). Sequenced material: PBMCs. CDR3: CASSLRGIGGKTQYF. The CDR3 DNA is TGTGCCAGCAGTTTACGCGGAATTGGGGGGAAGACCCAGTACTTC.